This T cell receptor beta chain was identified in a study of T-cell memory formation after mild COVID-19. The CDR3 totals 14 residues. Looked up from germline, CDR1 is KGHDR and CDR2 is SFDVKD. Trimming pared 8 bases from V and 6 bases from J, leaving 15 bases between. This clonotype turned up a few times. The antigen remains unidentified. General study results and limits: Those CD4+ clones that contracted were mainly in CM and EM (CD8+ ones in EMRA). That cross-reactive memory joined was suggested by some responding clones appearing in pre-infection memory.

With constant-segment primers, 5'RACE yielded cDNA libraries of TCR alpha and TCR beta that carried sample barcodes and UMIs. TCRdb processed the 5' RACE reads anew with MiXCR; each CDR3 protein has one entry. This sample has fewer than 700,000 distinct CDR3 sequences; roughly 18% occur once, and the top ten carry around 12%. The sequenced sample consisted of PBMCs or a T cell subset sorted from them (not recorded which). The chain joins TRBV24-1 to TRBJ2-2; D is tentatively TRBD1 or TRBD2 (6 bases each). This receptor was obtained from an adult woman who had mild COVID-19 (a few samples of this study predate the infection). Cell type and time point are not known. CDR3 residues: CATMKGGSAGELFF. DNA for the CDR3: TGTGCCACCATGAAGGGGGGATCAGCCGGGGAGCTGTTTTTT.